This T cell receptor beta chain was captured in a study of shared clonotypes between healthy human individuals. Naivety among CD8 cells was defined by CD45RO negativity and positive CCR7 selection, thereby excluding terminally differentiated effector memory CD45RA+ cells. With 6 bases clipped from V and 0 bases from J, the junction kept 6 bases outside the gene matches. Germline V lookup: CDR1 SQVTM, CDR2 ANQGSEA. There are 17 residues in the CDR3. Assay execution took place at the deep level. Assay: immunoSEQ multiplex PCR; the TCRdb copy retains only in-frame clones and omits some. The sample comprises 2 million or so clones, roughly 95% of which are singletons, and 1% to 1.3% rests with the top ten.

Sequencing input: naive CD8+ T cells sorted from blood. This receptor was obtained from a man between 18 and 29 years old in good health. V and J are TRBV29-1 and TRBJ2-1, with TRBD2 matching over 15 bases. CDR3 amino acids: CSVEGLAGGRSYNEQFF. The DNA of the CDR3 is TGCAGCGTCGAGGGACTAGCGGGGGGCCGCTCCTACAATGAGCAGTTCTTC.